This T cell receptor beta chain derives from a study of T-cell reconstitution after alpha-beta-depleted transplantation in children. General study results and limits: About two months after transplant, alpha-beta T cells reportedly came from several hundred expanded graft clones. Recipient T cells and thymic progenitors that survived were the source of the high TCRbeta diversity seen at day 60 in some patients.

Unique molecular identifiers featured in how the TCRbeta library was prepared. TCRdb redid the calling of the PCR reads with MiXCR, one entry per CDR3 protein. The sample holds about 590,000 distinct CDR3 sequences, 10% to 15% seen once. Germline assignment: CDR1 DFQATT and CDR2 SNEGSKA (reference sequence). The CDR3 contains 15 residues. Trimming removed 0 bases from V and 4 bases from J; junction bases left unmatched: 5. This clonotype was observed a handful of times. Its target is not known. The source material was PBMCs, mostly from graft donor cells, sampled 360 days after TCRalphabeta/CD19-depleted stem cell transplant. This chain uses TRBV20-1 with TRBJ2-2, with TRBD1 matching 7 bases. The source is a male patient between 5 and 17 years old who had a stem cell transplant for acute myeloid leukemia, so the T cells may come from the graft donor. CDR3 coding DNA: TGCAGTGCTAGAGACTACAGGGGCAGCACCGGGGAGCTGTTTTTT. Protein: CSARDYRGSTGELFF.